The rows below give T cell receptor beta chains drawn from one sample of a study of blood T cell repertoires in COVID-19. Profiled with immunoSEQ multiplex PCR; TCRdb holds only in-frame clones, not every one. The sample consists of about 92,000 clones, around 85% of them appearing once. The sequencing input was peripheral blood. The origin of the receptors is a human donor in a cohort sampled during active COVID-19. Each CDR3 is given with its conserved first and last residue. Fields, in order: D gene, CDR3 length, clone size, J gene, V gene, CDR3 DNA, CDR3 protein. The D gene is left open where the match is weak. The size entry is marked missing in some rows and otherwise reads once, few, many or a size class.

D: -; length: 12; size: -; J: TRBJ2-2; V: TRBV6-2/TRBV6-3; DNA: TGTGCCAGCAGCACCCGGTCCCGGGAGCTGTTTTTT; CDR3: CASSTRSRELFF
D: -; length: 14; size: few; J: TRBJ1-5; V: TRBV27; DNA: TGTGCCAGCAGTCCAGGGTCTGGGATTTTGACCCAGCATTTT; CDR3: CASSPGSGILTQHF
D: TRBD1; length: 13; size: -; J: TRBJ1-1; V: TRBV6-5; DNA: TGTGCCAGCAGTTACCGCGGGACAGTTGCTGCTTTCTTT; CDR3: CASSYRGTVAAFF
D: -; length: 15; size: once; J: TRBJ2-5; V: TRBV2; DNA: TGTGCCAGCAGACTAAGACCGGCCCGCCAAGAGACCCAGTACTTC; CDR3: CASRLRPARQETQYF
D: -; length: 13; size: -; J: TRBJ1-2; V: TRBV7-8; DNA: TGTGCCAGCAGCCAGGACAGTAACTATGGCTACACCTTC; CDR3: CASSQDSNYGYTF
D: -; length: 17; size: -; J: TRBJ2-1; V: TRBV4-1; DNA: TGCGCCAGCAGCCAATACGCCGGGAGTCGAAAGGGGAATGAGCAGTTCTTC; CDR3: CASSQYAGSRKGNEQFF
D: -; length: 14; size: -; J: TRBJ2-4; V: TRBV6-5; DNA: TGTGCCAGCAGTTACGGTTGGCAGGGAAACATTCAGTACTTC; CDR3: CASSYGWQGNIQYF
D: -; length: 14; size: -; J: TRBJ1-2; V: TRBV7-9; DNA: TGTGCCAGCAGCTTACTCCCTCGGGACTATGGCTACACCTTC; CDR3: CASSLLPRDYGYTF
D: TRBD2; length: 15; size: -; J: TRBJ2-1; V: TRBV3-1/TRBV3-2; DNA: TGTGCCAGCAGCCAAGCTAGCGGGAGCTACAATGAGCAGTTCTTC; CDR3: CASSQASGSYNEQFF
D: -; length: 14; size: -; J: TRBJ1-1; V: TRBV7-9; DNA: TGTGCCAGCAGCTTAGCGCGGATGGTTGCTGAAGCTTTCTTT; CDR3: CASSLARMVAEAFF
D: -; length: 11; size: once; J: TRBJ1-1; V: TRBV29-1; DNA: TGCAGCGTTGCGTCGCGCAGGGAAGCTTTCTTT; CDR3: CSVASRREAFF
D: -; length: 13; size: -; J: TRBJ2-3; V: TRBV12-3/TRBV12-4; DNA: TGTGCCAGCAGTTTCATAACAGGGAGAGCGCAGTATTTT; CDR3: CASSFITGRAQYF
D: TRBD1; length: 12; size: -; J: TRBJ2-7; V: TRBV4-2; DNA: TGTGCCAGCAGGGCCAACAGGGGCGAGCAGTACTTC; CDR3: CASRANRGEQYF
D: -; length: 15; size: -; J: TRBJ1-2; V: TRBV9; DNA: TGTGCCAGCAGCGTAGACAGGGAGATTAACTATGGCTACACCTTC; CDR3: CASSVDREINYGYTF
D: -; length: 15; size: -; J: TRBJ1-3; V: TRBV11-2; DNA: TGTGCCAGCACTGACCGAATTACTACTGGAAACACCATATATTTT; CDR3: CASTDRITTGNTIYF
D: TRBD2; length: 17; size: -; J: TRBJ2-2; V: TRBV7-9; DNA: TGTGCCAGCAATTTGGGACTAGCGGGGGGAAACACCGGGGAGCTGTTTTTT; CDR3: CASNLGLAGGNTGELFF
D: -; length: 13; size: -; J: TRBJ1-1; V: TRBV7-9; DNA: TGTGCCATCCGGGGTCCACCCCATCGTGAAGCTTTCTTT; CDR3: CAIRGPPHREAFF
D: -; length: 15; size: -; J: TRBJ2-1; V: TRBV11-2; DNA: TGTGCCAGCAGCTTAGATCAAGGGGTTACGGATGAGCAGTTCTTC; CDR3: CASSLDQGVTDEQFF
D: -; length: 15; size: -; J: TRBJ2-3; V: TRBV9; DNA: TGTGCCAGCAGCGTAGGGGCTAGCCGCACAGATACGCAGTATTTT; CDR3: CASSVGASRTDTQYF
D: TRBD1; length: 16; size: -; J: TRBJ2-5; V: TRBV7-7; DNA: TGTGCTAGCAGCCCGCCGGGACAGGGAGCCCAAGAGACCCAGTACTTC; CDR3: CASSPPGQGAQETQYF
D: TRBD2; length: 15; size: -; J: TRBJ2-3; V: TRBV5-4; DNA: TGTGCCAGCAGCTCCCTAGCGGGAGGGGTCCCCACGCAGTATTTT; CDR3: CASSSLAGGVPTQYF
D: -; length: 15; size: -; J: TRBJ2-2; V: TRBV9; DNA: TGTGCCAGCAGCTACTCGGGATCCGTCACCGGGGAGCTGTTTTTT; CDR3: CASSYSGSVTGELFF
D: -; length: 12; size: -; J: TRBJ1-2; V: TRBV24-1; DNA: TGTGCCACCAGTGTCGGGACATATGGCTACACCTTC; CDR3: CATSVGTYGYTF
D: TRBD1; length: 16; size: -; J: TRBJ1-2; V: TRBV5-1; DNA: TGCGCCAGCAGCCCCGGGAGGGGACAGGGCAACTATGGCTACACCTTC; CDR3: CASSPGRGQGNYGYTF
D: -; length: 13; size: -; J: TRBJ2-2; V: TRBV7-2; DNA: TGTGCCAGCAGCCGCGCCATCACCGGGGAGCTGTTTTTT; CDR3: CASSRAITGELFF
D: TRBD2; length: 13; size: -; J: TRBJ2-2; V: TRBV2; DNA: TGTGCCAGCAGCCCCGGGACTAGCGGGGGGCTGTTTTTT; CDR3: CASSPGTSGGLFF